This is a list of T cell receptor beta chains from one sample in a study of blood T cell repertoires in COVID-19. Method: immunoSEQ multiplex PCR; TCRdb's copy keeps in-frame clones and lacks some. The sample records 40,000 or so clones, approximately 85% being singletons. Sequencing was performed on peripheral blood. The receptors derive from a man aged 55 to 69 with acute or convalescent COVID-19. Each CDR3 is given with its conserved first and last residue. Each record gives: CDR3 protein, J gene, V gene.

CDR3: CASSLDRSSYEQYF; J: TRBJ2-7; V: TRBV5-8
CDR3: CASSDGTGRSPLHF; J: TRBJ1-6; V: TRBV6-5
CDR3: CATARDTEAFF; J: TRBJ1-1; V: TRBV24-1
CDR3: CASARGGGGTDTQYF; J: TRBJ2-3; V: TRBV6-5
CDR3: CASRIDGSGSSPLHF; J: TRBJ1-6; V: TRBV19
CDR3: CAIRQGGTEAFF; J: TRBJ1-1; V: TRBV10-3
CDR3: CSASTFAGGDPQYF; J: TRBJ2-5; V: TRBV20-1
CDR3: CASSWDRVDGYTF; J: TRBJ1-2; V: TRBV6-5
CDR3: CASSLGAGDLTSTDTQYF; J: TRBJ2-3; V: TRBV5-6
CDR3: CASSRRGGPDTQYF; J: TRBJ2-3; V: TRBV3-1/TRBV3-2
CDR3: CASSTLQGATGANVLTF; J: TRBJ2-6; V: TRBV5-1
CDR3: CASSRTSGGQETQYF; J: TRBJ2-5; V: TRBV6-2/TRBV6-3
CDR3: CASSSETGGGTEAFF; J: TRBJ1-1; V: TRBV27
CDR3: CASRTILGHQPQHF; J: TRBJ1-5; V: TRBV19
CDR3: CASSLMTSGYTF; J: TRBJ1-2; V: TRBV7-9
CDR3: CSASQAGGPYEQYF; J: TRBJ2-7; V: TRBV20-1
CDR3: CASSPVWTGAREQYF; J: TRBJ2-7; V: TRBV18
CDR3: CASSDPTGGVEKLFF; J: TRBJ1-4; V: TRBV7-9
CDR3: CASSGAGEGEQFF; J: TRBJ2-1; V: TRBV10-2
CDR3: CSASQGLAYNSPLHF; J: TRBJ1-6; V: TRBV20-1
CDR3: CASRPLTGLSYEQYF; J: TRBJ2-7; V: TRBV11-1
CDR3: CASSLMGERYF; J: TRBJ2-7; V: TRBV11-2
CDR3: CASSSGGGGRSMTTQYF; J: TRBJ2-5; V: TRBV7-2
CDR3: CASSQDRGGYNEQFF; J: TRBJ2-1; V: TRBV3-1/TRBV3-2
CDR3: CASSPADPNTGELFF; J: TRBJ2-2; V: TRBV18
CDR3: CASSFASMYNEQFF; J: TRBJ2-1; V: TRBV5-6
CDR3: CASSQEGSGSGEQYF; J: TRBJ2-7; V: TRBV3-1/TRBV3-2
CDR3: CSASEGSSYNEQFF; J: TRBJ2-1; V: TRBV20-1
CDR3: CASRMAAQGYGYTF; J: TRBJ1-2; V: TRBV28
CDR3: CASSPSGGRHNSPLHF; J: TRBJ1-6; V: TRBV19
CDR3: CASSFGGFDEQFF; J: TRBJ2-1; V: TRBV5-1
CDR3: CASSLGRASREQFF; J: TRBJ2-1; V: TRBV7-3
CDR3: CASRRGLNEKLFF; J: TRBJ1-4; V: TRBV27
CDR3: CASSTQGSGSPLHF; J: TRBJ1-6; V: TRBV19
CDR3: CASSDGTYNSPLHF; J: TRBJ1-6; V: TRBV19
CDR3: CSAYPTDTQYF; J: TRBJ2-3; V: TRBV20-1
CDR3: CASSLGEGVGFYNEQFF; J: TRBJ2-1; V: TRBV11-2
CDR3: CRATGTPF; J: TRBJ1-1; V: TRBV29-1
CDR3: CASSRWGQTGALSEQFF; J: TRBJ2-1; V: TRBV3-1/TRBV3-2
CDR3: CASSYAGMGEKLFF; J: TRBJ1-4; V: TRBV6-2/TRBV6-3
CDR3: CASYRDRVNTGELFF; J: TRBJ2-2; V: TRBV6-5
CDR3: CASSYSQLAGGDSSYNEQFF; J: TRBJ2-1; V: TRBV6-2/TRBV6-3
CDR3: CASSITSGSTDTQYF; J: TRBJ2-3; V: TRBV27
CDR3: CASNSGGRLYEQYF; J: TRBJ2-7; V: TRBV28
CDR3: CASSGSADTQYF; J: TRBJ2-3; V: TRBV6-2/TRBV6-3
CDR3: CASSLNAGTGGELFF; J: TRBJ2-2; V: TRBV5-1
CDR3: CASSLRQGTGNQPQHF; J: TRBJ1-5; V: TRBV27
CDR3: CATSDLQGPYNEQFF; J: TRBJ2-1; V: TRBV24-1
CDR3: CASSLGASGATGELFF; J: TRBJ2-2; V: TRBV27
CDR3: CASSSVVNTEAFF; J: TRBJ1-1; V: TRBV7-2
CDR3: CASSFWHGQTEAFF; J: TRBJ1-1; V: TRBV5-1
CDR3: CSASEQGFNYGYTF; J: TRBJ1-2; V: TRBV20-1
CDR3: CASTPMRTGYTGELFF; J: TRBJ2-2; V: TRBV3-1/TRBV3-2
CDR3: CAISESPTGEQYF; J: TRBJ2-7; V: TRBV10-3
CDR3: CASSGGPWNTGELFF; J: TRBJ2-2; V: TRBV19
CDR3: CAWNPGSWSNQPQHF; J: TRBJ1-5; V: TRBV30
CDR3: CASSPGTQSYEQYF; J: TRBJ2-7; V: TRBV18
CDR3: CASSSGQPGSEKLFF; J: TRBJ1-4; V: TRBV7-8